Each of the 11 T cell receptor beta chains below was sequenced from the same sample in a study of Ad26.COV2.S vaccination and SARS-CoV-2 variants. The sample's treatment: over 15 received Ad26.COV2.S at low or high dose, single or two shots; about 5 received placebo; per-sample allocation not given. The study sampled participants on day 63 after the first vaccine or placebo injection. TCRdb's copy holds only in-frame clones and misses some; the assay was immunoSEQ multiplex PCR. The table lists about 410,000 clones, roughly nine tenths of them singletons. Sample: peripheral blood, taken in a trial of Ad26.COV2.S vaccine versus placebo. Receptors originate from a person aged 18 to 65 who received the Ad26.COV2.S COVID-19 vaccine or a placebo.

CDR3 sequence reads: CASSLASDRHTEAFF. DNA for the CDR3: TGCGCCAGCAGCTTGGCGTCGGACAGACACACTGAAGCTTTCTTT. The chain combines TRBV5-1 with TRBJ1-1; a possible D gene is TRBD1 (6 bases). Per the germline V gene, CDR1 is SGHRS and CDR2 is YFSETQ. Trimming took off 0 bases at V and 3 bases at J, with 12 bases between the two ends. This CDR3 is 15 amino acids long. Filled out from reference TRBV5-1 and TRBJ1-1, the complete variable domain reads KAGVTQTPRYLIKTRGQQVTLSCSPISGHRSVSWYQQTPGQGLQFLFEYFSETQRNKGNFPGRFSGRQFSNSRSEMNVSTLELGDSALYLCASSLASDRHTEAFFGQGTRLTVV.

This chain joins TRBV5-1 and TRBJ1-4, with 7 bases that match TRBD1. After removal of 4 bases from V and 5 bases from J, the junction contained 2 bases not matched to a gene. The CDR3 contains 13 residues. Looked up from germline, CDR1 is SGHRS and CDR2 is YFSETQ. The CDR3 is CASSEGANEKLFF. The CDR3, as DNA: TGCGCCAGCAGCGAGGGGGCGAATGAAAAACTGTTTTTT.

This chain connects TRBV7-9 to TRBJ2-5; D may be TRBD2 (5 bases). The germline CDR1 and CDR2 sequences are SEHNR and FQNEAQ (reference sequence). V was trimmed by 5 bases and J by 6 bases, leaving 16 bases between them. The CDR3 is 14 residues long. CDR3 DNA sequence: TGTGCCAGCAGCGTGCCAGCGGCACCTCAGACCCAGTACTTC. Translating gives CASSVPAAPQTQYF. Variable domain in full (rest from reference TRBV7-9 and TRBJ2-5): DTGVSQNPRHKITKRGQNVTFRCDPISEHNRLYWYRQTLGQGPEFLTYFQNEAQLEKSRLLSDRFSAERPKGSFSTLEIQRTEQGDSAMYLCASSVPAAPQTQYFGPGTRLLVL.

The chain carries TRBV14 and TRBJ2-1; 7 positions match TRBD2. There are 14 residues in the CDR3. CDR1 and CDR2 from the germline V gene are SGHDN and FVKESK. With 6 bases clipped from V and 7 bases from J, the junction kept 9 bases outside the gene matches. CDR3 loop: CASRRSGRKNEQFF. The CDR3 DNA follows: TGTGCCAGCAGGCGTTCCGGGAGGAAAAATGAGCAGTTCTTC.

This clone was counted a single time. V is TRBV7-6 and J is TRBJ1-2; D remains unclear. Per germline, CDR1 SGHVS and CDR2 FNYEAQ. CDR3 length: 13 residues. Trimming pared 3 bases from V and 3 bases from J, leaving 8 bases between. The CDR3 loop is CASSFGNYYGYTF. In nucleotides, the CDR3 is TGTGCCAGCAGCTTTGGGAATTACTATGGCTACACCTTC. Full variable domain (missing parts from reference TRBV7-6 and TRBJ1-2): GAGVSQSPRYKVTKRGQDVALRCDPISGHVSLYWYRQALGQGPEFLTYFNYEAQQDKSGLPNDRFSAERPEGSISTLTIQRTEQRDSAMYRCASSFGNYYGYTFGSGTRLTVV.

The chain couples TRBV6-5 to TRBJ1-5; D perhaps matches TRBD1 (5 bases). V was pared by 6 bases and J by 8 bases, with 17 bases between. The V gene's germline CDR1 is MNHEY and CDR2 SVGAGI. This CDR3 spans 14 amino acids. In nucleotides, the CDR3 is TGTGCCAGCAGGGCACGAAAAGGGGCAGAGCCCCAGCATTTT. It specifies CASRARKGAEPQHF.

The chain employs TRBV11-2 and TRBJ2-5, with D tentatively TRBD2 (5 bases). The CDR3 is 13 residues long. V shed 4 bases and J shed 5 bases, with 11 bases lying between them. The germline V gene encodes CDR1 SGHAT and CDR2 FQNNGV. Written as DNA, the CDR3 is TGTGCCAGCAGCTACGGGGTTACGGAGACCCAGTACTTC. The encoded protein is CASSYGVTETQYF.

V and J are TRBV4-3 and TRBJ1-2; TRBD1 might be the D (6 bases). Germline CDR1 reads LGHNA; CDR2 reads YSLEER. The CDR3 loop spans 14 amino acids. Trimming left V 5 bases short and J 4 bases short, with 14 bases between. CDR3 in DNA: TGCGCCAGCAGCTCGGGCAGGGGTAGCTATGGCTACACCTTC. This codes for CASSSGRGSYGYTF.

The count of this clone is one. The rearrangement joins TRBV9 to TRBJ1-4, with TRBD1 identical over 8 bases. V trimming: 6 bases; J trimming: 7 bases; junction bases outside the gene matches: 11. The CDR3 runs to 15 residues. Germline V gene data show CDR1 as SGDLS and CDR2 as YYNGEE. The CDR3 DNA reads as TGTGCCAGCACCTCGGGACAGGTCCCCCTTGAAAAACTGTTTTTT. Translation gives CASTSGQVPLEKLFF. The full variable domain, rest sourced from reference TRBV9 and TRBJ1-4, is DSGVTQTPKHLITATGQRVTLRCSPRSGDLSVYWYQQSLDQGLQFLIQYYNGEERAKGNILERFSAQQFPDLHSELNLSSLELGDSALYFCASTSGQVPLEKLFFGSGTQLSVL.

The chain combines TRBV5-8 with TRBJ2-7; tentatively, D is TRBD2 (6 bases). The CDR3 has 14 amino acids. The germline V and J ends were trimmed by 4 bases and 3 bases, with 14 bases remaining between them. The germline V gene encodes CDR1 SGHTS and CDR2 YDEGEE. CDR3 sequence reads: CASSQGRRVYEQYF. The DNA of the CDR3 is TGTGCCAGCAGCCAGGGAAGGAGGGTCTACGAGCAGTACTTC. The whole variable domain, filled in from reference TRBV5-8 and TRBJ2-7, reads EAGVTQSPTHLIKTRGQQATLRCSPISGHTSVYWYQQALGLGLQFLLWYDEGEERNRGNFPPRFSGRQFPNYSSELNVNALELEDSALYLCASSQGRRVYEQYFGPGTRLTVT.

The chain combines TRBV2 with TRBJ2-2; D is perhaps TRBD1 or TRBD2 (5 bases each). This CDR3 is built from 15 residues. With 10 bases removed from V and 4 bases from J, the gap between germline ends came to 19 bases. CDR1 and CDR2 from the germline V gene are SNHLY and FYNNEI. The CDR3 coding sequence is TGTGCCAAGTCCGGGGACGCCAAAGCCACCGGGGAGCTGTTTTTT. As protein: CAKSGDAKATGELFF. The variable domain in full, completed from reference TRBV2 and TRBJ2-2, reads EPEVTQTPSHQVTQMGQEVILRCVPISNHLYFYWYRQILGQKVEFLVSFYNNEISEKSEIFDDQFSVERPDGSNFTLKIRSTKLEDSAMYFCAKSGDAKATGELFFGEGSRLTVL.